This TCR beta chain was captured by sequencing in a study of T cells in Graves' hyperthyroidism and ophthalmopathy. The overall study: Pretreatment peripheral blood was obtained at initial diagnosis.

Authors of the study amplified TCR beta CDR3 regions from RNA transcripts. First-round RT-PCR targeting the TCR CDR3 was performed with the HTBI primer set. One entry per CDR3 protein results from TCRdb running MiXCR on the multiplex PCR reads. The sample lists 250,000 to 400,000 distinct CDR3 sequences; roughly an eighth were seen once. V was shortened by 3 bases and J by 5 bases, with 18 bases between the two germline ends. Germline V lookup: CDR1 SGHDT, CDR2 YYEEEE. This CDR3 has 16 amino acids. Clinical Activity Scores of at least 3, NOSPECS grades of at least 4 and durations under 3 months characterized ophthalmopathy patients.

The sequence was collected from a woman aged 40 to 49 with Graves' ophthalmopathy. The chain links TRBV5-6 to TRBJ1-5; D is possibly TRBD1 (6 bases). Sequencing input: blood. CDR3 sequence: CASSSYRVSGDQPQHF. The CDR3 DNA reads TGTGCCAGCAGCTCTTACAGGGTGTCGGGGGATCAGCCCCAGCATTTT.